These 25 T cell receptor beta chains originate from one sample sequenced in a study of CD8 T cells in Susac syndrome. With random hexamers, roughly 0.5 to 1 ug RNA was reverse transcribed. MiXCR, run by TCRdb on the immunoSEQ multiplex PCR reads, gives a single entry per CDR3 protein. Among about 240,000 distinct CDR3 sequences, 90% to 96% were seen once, and the ten largest hold approximately 0.1%. The sample comprised CD4+ T cells from PBMCs. The receptors shown here come from a human donor with Susac syndrome.

The V call is TRBV4-2, the J call TRBJ2-5; weak D call: TRBD2 (6 bases). Trimming removed 5 bases at V and 9 bases at J, with 22 bases between. CDR1 and CDR2 (germline): LGHNA, YNFKEQ. The CDR3 contains 15 residues. CDR3 DNA: TGTGCCAGCAGCGAAAGAAGGGCGGGGCCCAGCGCCCAGTACTTC. Translated: CASSERRAGPSAQYF.

V and J are TRBV7-9 and TRBJ2-2, with 14 nucleotides matching TRBD2. The ends lost 5 bases at V and 6 bases at J; junction bases unmatched: 14. CDR1 is SEHNR, CDR2 FQNEAQ, per germline (reference sequence). The length of the CDR3 is 19 residues. CDR3 loop: CASSRAETSGRAVAGELFF. The CDR3 nucleotides read TGTGCCAGCAGCAGGGCCGAGACTAGCGGGAGGGCCGTCGCCGGGGAGCTGTTTTTT.

In this sample, this clonotype turned up a few times. V usage is TRBV6-5 and J usage is TRBJ2-7, with 10 bases fitting TRBD1. This CDR3 comprises 12 residues. Unmatched junction bases numbered 2, after V lost 5 bases and J lost 7 bases. Germline V gene lookup returns CDR1 MNHEY and CDR2 SVGAGI. CDR3 loop: CASSLDRGEQYF. The CDR3 DNA is TGTGCCAGCAGTCTGGACAGGGGGGAGCAGTACTTC.

A single count supports this clonotype. The rearrangement links TRBV5-1 to TRBJ2-1; maybe TRBD1 (6 bases). Between the trimmed V and J ends, which lost 4 bases and 1 base, there was a span of 18 bases. The length of the CDR3 is 17 residues. Germline-derived CDR1 and CDR2 are SGHRS and YFSETQ. The chain's CDR3 is CASSPHAGTRSYNEQFF. The CDR3 DNA is TGCGCCAGCAGCCCTCATGCCGGGACACGGTCCTACAATGAGCAGTTCTTC.

The V and J genes are TRBV20-1 and TRBJ2-1; 11 nucleotides align to TRBD2. CDR1 DFQATT and CDR2 SNEGSKA come from the germline V gene (reference sequence). The CDR3 consists of 14 residues. Trimming at V came to 5 bases and at J to 3 bases, leaving 3 bases not matched to a gene. The CDR3 DNA reads TGCAGTGCTGGGACTAGCGGAAACTACAATGAGCAGTTCTTC. Residues: CSAGTSGNYNEQFF.

The chain carries TRBV7-9 and TRBJ1-1; D might be TRBD1 (6 bases). The CDR3 extends over 12 amino acids. The V gene's germline CDR1 is SEHNR and CDR2 FQNEAQ (reference sequence). V dropped 6 bases and J dropped 4 bases, with 9 bases sitting between them. The chain's CDR3 is CASRQGPTEAFF. CDR3 in DNA: TGTGCCAGCAGACAGGGACCCACTGAAGCTTTCTTT.

The chain carries TRBV29-1 and TRBJ2-5, with 10 bases aligning to TRBD1. CDR3 size: 13 residues. From germline, CDR1 is SQVTM and CDR2 ANQGSEA. V shed 7 bases and J 4 bases; nucleotides not matched to a gene: 6. The CDR3 region is CSDAGTGAETQYF. DNA of the CDR3: TGCAGCGACGCCGGGACAGGGGCAGAGACCCAGTACTTC.

This rearrangement joins TRBV2 to TRBJ2-7; D ambiguous. CDR3 length: 11 residues. Trimming removed 6 bases at V and 5 bases at J, with 8 bases between. Germline CDR1 is SNHLY and CDR2 is FYNNEI. In DNA form, the CDR3 reads TGTGCCAGCAGGGTAGCCGACGAGCAGTACTTC. This gives the protein CASRVADEQYF.

The CDR3 protein is CSVEKGRNTEAFF. The CDR3 region has the DNA TGCAGCGTTGAAAAGGGGAGGAACACTGAAGCTTTCTTT. This sequence joins TRBV29-1 and TRBJ1-1; D perhaps matches TRBD1 (5 bases). Trimming pared 2 bases from V and 1 base from J, leaving 8 bases between. Germline V lookup: CDR1 SQVTM, CDR2 ANQGSEA. The length of the CDR3 is 13 residues.

The chain joins TRBV29-1 to TRBJ2-7; D unresolved. The CDR3 is 12 amino acids. V gave up 6 bases and J gave up 0 bases, with 9 bases separating them. The V gene's germline CDR1 is SQVTM and CDR2 ANQGSEA. Here the CDR3 reads CSVSDVSYEQYF. CDR3 bases: TGCAGCGTGTCGGACGTCTCCTACGAGCAGTACTTC.

The chain recombines TRBV18 with TRBJ1-2; 9 bases match TRBD1. CDR3 size: 14 residues. Germline assignment: CDR1 KGHSH and CDR2 LQKENI. J lost 9 bases, V lost 6 bases, and 11 bases had no gene match. CDR3 sequence (DNA): TGTGCCAGCTCGCCCGGGACAGGGAATGGATGCTACACCTTC. It encodes CASSPGTGNGCYTF. The full variable domain, rest sourced from reference TRBV18 and TRBJ1-2, is NAGVMQNPRHLVRRRGQEARLRCSPMKGHSHVYWYRQLPEEGLKFMVYLQKENIIDESGMPKERFSAEFPKEGPSILRIQQVVRGDSAAYFCASSPGTGNGCYTFGSGTRLTVV.

The gene calls are TRBV7-9 and TRBJ2-5; the D gene is possibly TRBD1 (5 bases). The length of the CDR3 is 16 residues. CDR1 is SEHNR, CDR2 FQNEAQ, per germline (reference sequence). V lost 6 bases to trimming and J lost 5 bases, with 22 bases between them. The CDR3 here is CASSRITGPGGETQYF. In nucleotides, the CDR3 is TGTGCCAGCAGTAGGATAACAGGCCCCGGTGGGGAGACCCAGTACTTC.

This clonotype was detected only once. The CDR3 sequence is CASSLEGIHPDTQYF. CDR3 nucleotide sequence: TGTGCCAGCAGTTTAGAAGGGATACACCCAGATACGCAGTATTTT. The rearrangement uses TRBV27 and TRBJ2-3; no definite D call. V was pared by 2 bases and J by 4 bases, with 13 bases between. The CDR3 is made up of 15 amino acids. The germline V gene encodes CDR1 MNHEY and CDR2 SMNVEV (reference sequence).

The V call is TRBV30, the J call TRBJ1-5; no clear D. Trimming pared 2 bases from V and 3 bases from J, leaving 8 bases between. The CDR3 is 13 amino acids. Per the germline V gene, CDR1 is GTSNPN and CDR2 is SVGIG (reference sequence). In nucleotides, the CDR3 is TGTGCCTGGAGTTCTCAGAACAATCAGCCCCAGCATTTT. Residues: CAWSSQNNQPQHF.

This clonotype was picked up a small number of times. The chain links TRBV20-1 to TRBJ2-5, with D maybe TRBD2 (5 bases). The V end lost 1 base, the J end lost 7 bases, and 7 bases lay between the germline ends. There are 11 residues in the CDR3. CDR1 and CDR2 (germline): DFQATT, SNEGSKA (reference sequence). CDR3 in DNA: TGCAGTGCTAGAGCTGGAGGGACCCAGTACTTC. Its protein is CSARAGGTQYF.

CDR3 DNA: TGTGCCAGCAGCTTAAGAGGGGCTTCCTACGAGCAGTACTTC. Its protein is CASSLRGASYEQYF. The chain combines TRBV7-2 with TRBJ2-7; either TRBD1 or TRBD2 may fit D (5 bases each). Germline loops: CDR1 SGHTA, CDR2 FQGNSA. The CDR3 loop spans 14 amino acids. Trimming stripped 2 bases from V and 1 base from J, with 9 bases between.

V usage is TRBV15 and J usage is TRBJ1-1, with D perhaps TRBD1 (6 bases). Trimming took 4 bases from V and 3 from J, leaving 18 bases between them. Germline V gives CDR1 LNHNV, CDR2 YYDKDF (reference sequence). This CDR3 has 16 amino acids. In DNA form, the CDR3 reads TGTGCCACCAGCACGACTCCCAGGGGTGTTTACACTGAAGCTTTCTTT. Its translation: CATSTTPRGVYTEAFF.

This chain joins TRBV11-3 and TRBJ2-1, with D tentatively TRBD2 (5 bases). The CDR3 is 14 residues long. CDR1 and CDR2 from the germline V gene are SGHNT and YENEEA. The V end was cut by 1 base, the J end by 8 bases, with 12 bases between. This CDR3 reads CASSLAGTSDEQFF. The DNA for the CDR3 is TGTGCCAGCAGCTTAGCGGGAACGTCGGATGAGCAGTTCTTC.

V usage is TRBV4-1 and J usage is TRBJ2-7, with 14 bases identical to TRBD2. Germline CDR1 and CDR2: MGHRA and YSYEKL. J was trimmed by 2 bases and V by 4 bases; bases with no gene match: 10. The CDR3 runs 18 residues. CDR3 sequence: CASSLGLAGGLGPYEQYF. CDR3 DNA sequence: TGCGCCAGCAGCCTCGGACTAGCGGGAGGCCTGGGTCCCTACGAGCAGTACTTC.

The chain recombines TRBV6-5 with TRBJ2-7, with D possibly called TRBD1 or TRBD2 (5 bases each). This CDR3 is 14 amino acids long. Trimming left V 5 bases short and J 0 bases short, with 11 bases between. Germline CDR1 reads MNHEY; CDR2 reads SVGAGI. Here the CDR3 DNA reads TGTGCCAGCAGTCGGGACCTCAGCTCCTACGAGCAGTACTTC. As protein: CASSRDLSSYEQYF.

The J gene is TRBJ2-5, the V gene TRBV20-1, with a weak D call TRBD1 (5 bases). Trimming removed 0 bases from V and 5 bases from J, with 16 bases in between. The germline V gene has CDR1 DFQATT and CDR2 SNEGSKA (reference sequence). The CDR3 totals 15 residues. The CDR3 region is CSARERGYRPETQYF. The CDR3 DNA follows: TGCAGTGCTAGAGAAAGGGGTTATCGGCCCGAGACCCAGTACTTC.

Here the CDR3 reads CASAWGASLNQPQHF. CDR3 in DNA: TGTGCCAGCGCGTGGGGGGCATCTCTCAATCAGCCCCAGCATTTT. This rearrangement joins TRBV28 to TRBJ1-5; possibly TRBD1 for D (6 bases). V lost 8 bases and J lost 3, with 17 bases in between. Germline CDR1 is MDHEN and CDR2 is SYDVKM. CDR3 length: 15 amino acids.

The chain is built from TRBV5-1 and TRBJ1-1; a possible D gene is TRBD1 (5 bases). This CDR3 has 12 residues. The ends were cut back, 4 bases at V and 6 bases at J, with 10 bases in the middle. Germline V gives CDR1 SGHRS, CDR2 YFSETQ. DNA of the CDR3: TGCGCCAGCAGCCCGGACACCCCTGAAGCTTTCTTT. Its protein product is CASSPDTPEAFF.

The V gene is TRBV29-1, the J gene TRBJ2-1; 9 bases agree with TRBD1. Germline CDR1 reads SQVTM; CDR2 reads ANQGSEA. Trimming took 7 bases from V and 6 from J; bases not matched to a gene: 13. This CDR3 has 15 amino acids. This CDR3 is CSAGRGGTGLNEQFF. DNA for the CDR3: TGCAGCGCTGGGCGGGGCGGGACAGGGCTCAATGAGCAGTTCTTC.

The V and J genes are TRBV7-3 and TRBJ2-7; D remains unclear. CDR1 SGHTA and CDR2 FQGTGA come from the germline V gene. V lost 5 bases to trimming and J lost 0 bases, with 14 bases between them. The CDR3 consists of 15 residues. The CDR3 here is CASSPTAVSSYEQYF. CDR3 DNA: TGTGCCAGCAGCCCGACGGCAGTAAGCTCCTACGAGCAGTACTTC.